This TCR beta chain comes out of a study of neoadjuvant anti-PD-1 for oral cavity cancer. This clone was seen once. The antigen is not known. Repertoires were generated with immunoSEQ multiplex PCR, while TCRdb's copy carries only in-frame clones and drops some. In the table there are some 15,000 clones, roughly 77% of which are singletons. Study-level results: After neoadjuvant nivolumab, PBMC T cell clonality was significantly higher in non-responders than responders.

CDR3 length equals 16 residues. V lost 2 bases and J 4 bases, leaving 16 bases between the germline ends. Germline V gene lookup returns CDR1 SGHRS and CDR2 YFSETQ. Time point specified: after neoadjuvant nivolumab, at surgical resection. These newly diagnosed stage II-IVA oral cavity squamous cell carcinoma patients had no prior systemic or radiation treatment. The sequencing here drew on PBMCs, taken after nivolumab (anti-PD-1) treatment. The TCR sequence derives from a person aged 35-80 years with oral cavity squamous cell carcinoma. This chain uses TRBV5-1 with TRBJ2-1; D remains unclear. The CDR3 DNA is TGCGCCAGCAGCTTAAAGCCGGTGACCTCATACAATGAGCAGTTCTTC. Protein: CASSLKPVTSYNEQFF.